This T cell receptor (beta chain) was documented in a study of blood T cell repertoires in COVID-19. How the authors handled the data: It was from reference gene primer amplification that nucleated cell counts were estimated. The protocol was immunoSEQ multiplex PCR, while the TCRdb copy is restricted to in-frame clones and leaves out a portion. The DNA gave D and trimming, while V, J and clone size come from that table. The data show about 410,000 clones, around 90% seen once. This CDR3 has 13 amino acids. The V gene's germline CDR1 is KGHDR and CDR2 SFDVKD. V lost 1 base and J lost 5, with 7 bases in between. This clone was detected once. For recovered donors of Cohort 3, there were two negative PCRs, clearance, or symptom resolution.

Sequencing was done on a sample of PBMCs or T cells enriched from blood (not recorded which). V and J are TRBV24-1 and TRBJ2-5; no reliable D call. The TCR was taken from a man between 18 and 29 years old who had recovered from COVID-19. In DNA form, the CDR3 reads TGTGCCACCAGTGATTTCTACCGGGAGACCCAGTACTTC. This encodes CATSDFYRETQYF.